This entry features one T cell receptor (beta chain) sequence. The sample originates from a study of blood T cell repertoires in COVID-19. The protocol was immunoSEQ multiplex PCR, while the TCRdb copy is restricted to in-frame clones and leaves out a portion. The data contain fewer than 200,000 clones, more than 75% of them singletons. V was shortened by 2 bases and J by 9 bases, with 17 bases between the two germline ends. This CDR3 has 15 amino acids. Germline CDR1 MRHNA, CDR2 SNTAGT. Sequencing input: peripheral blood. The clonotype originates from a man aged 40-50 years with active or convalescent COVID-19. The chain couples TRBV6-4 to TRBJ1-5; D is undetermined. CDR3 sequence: CASSDPGKLLGPQHF. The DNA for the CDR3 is TGTGCCAGCAGTGACCCGGGAAAGCTCCTTGGGCCCCAGCATTTT.